This T cell receptor (beta chain) was captured by sequencing in a study of early T cells in non-severe SARS-CoV-2 infection. Study at large: Investigators sequenced bulk RNA drawn from unsorted whole blood, and chains remained unpaired.

Trimming cost V 5 bases and J 8 bases; bases outside gene matches: 9. Germline values: CDR1 SNHLY, CDR2 FYNNEI. The CDR3 has 14 residues. Individual cDNA molecules were tagged with unique molecular identifiers. TCRdb reprocessed the 5' RACE reads via MiXCR and lists one record per CDR3 protein. The sample has tens of thousands of distinct CDR3 sequences; over 10% are singletons. Study conclusions and caveats: VDJdb matching, biased toward anti-spike CD8 responses, missed private and CD4 specificities.

This clonotype was detected a few times. What it recognizes is unknown. The receptor was derived from an adult who was a healthcare worker with PCR-confirmed SARS-CoV-2 infection or an uninfected control (not recorded which). The chain couples TRBV2 to TRBJ1-2; 9 positions match TRBD1. The sequenced material came from whole blood. The CDR3 DNA reads as TGTGCCAGCAGTTTCCGGGACAGGGATCAGGGCTACACCTTC. This encodes CASSFRDRDQGYTF.